Listed here are 27 T cell receptor beta chains from one sample, sequenced in a study of cytomegalovirus exposure and HLA in healthy donors. Profiled with immunoSEQ multiplex PCR; TCRdb holds only in-frame clones, not every one. The table has 50,000 to 70,000 clones, 95% seen once. Material for sequencing was PBMCs. These TCRs come from a woman under 30 in good health and CMV-seropositive.

The genes are TRBV20-1 and TRBJ2-2; D ambiguous. Trimming took 6 bases from V and 4 from J, leaving 6 bases between them. Germline V lookup: CDR1 DFQATT, CDR2 SNEGSKA (reference sequence). This CDR3 has 11 residues. The CDR3 loop reads CSATATGELFF. CDR3 bases: TGCAGTGCCACTGCCACCGGGGAGCTGTTTTTT.

The chain employs TRBV11-3 and TRBJ2-2; 7 bases are shared with TRBD2. The V gene's germline CDR1 is SGHNT and CDR2 YENEEA. This CDR3 spans 16 amino acids. V shed 5 bases, J shed 1 base, and the junction held 7 bases outside the gene matches. CDR3 region: CASSPQRGENTGELFF. CDR3 nucleotide sequence: TGTGCCAGCAGCCCCCAGCGGGGAGAGAACACCGGGGAGCTGTTTTTT.

The chain employs TRBV21-1 and TRBJ2-7; TRBD2, the table's D call, lacks a check against the DNA. TRBV21-1 is shown as a pseudogene. The CDR3 is 14 amino acids. DNA of the CDR3: TGTGCCAGCAGCAAAGGGGAGAGGAACGACGAGCAGTACTTC. The encoded protein is CASSKGERNDEQYF.

The chain employs TRBV5-1 and TRBJ2-5, with a possible D match to TRBD2 (6 bases). CDR1 and CDR2 from the germline V gene are SGHRS and YFSETQ. With 4 bases removed from V and 2 bases from J, the gap between germline ends came to 15 bases. The CDR3 is made up of 15 amino acids. Here the CDR3 DNA reads TGCGCCAGCAGCCGTCAGCCCGGGGGACAAGAGACCCAGTACTTC. It translates to CASSRQPGGQETQYF.

The rearrangement links TRBV6-5 to TRBJ1-5; D uncertain. The CDR3 spans 14 residues. Germline CDR1 is MNHEY and CDR2 is SVGAGI. Trimming pared 4 bases from V and 2 bases from J, leaving 9 bases between. The CDR3 region has the DNA TGTGCCAGCAGTTTCCTCGGGGGCAATCAGCCCCAGCATTTT. Encoded protein: CASSFLGGNQPQHF.

V and J are TRBV6-1 and TRBJ1-2, with a tentative D call TRBD1 (6 bases). Germline V gene lookup returns CDR1 MNHNS and CDR2 SASEGT. V was shortened by 3 bases and J by 4 bases, with 12 bases between the two germline ends. CDR3 length equals 14 residues. CDR3 coding DNA: TGTGCCAGCAGTGATTGGGGGCGCGTCTATGGCTACACCTTC. Its protein product is CASSDWGRVYGYTF.

The V gene is TRBV11-2, the J gene TRBJ1-5, with a weak D call TRBD1 (6 bases). Trimming pared 5 bases from V and 7 bases from J, leaving 15 bases between. The CDR3 totals 14 residues. CDR1 is SGHAT, CDR2 FQNNGV, per germline. The CDR3: CASSPHGGGQPQHF. CDR3 nucleotide sequence: TGTGCCAGCAGCCCCCACGGCGGGGGCCAGCCCCAGCATTTT.

The J gene is TRBJ2-7, the V gene TRBV5-6; possibly TRBD1 for D (6 bases). V was clipped by 1 base and J by 1 base, with 9 bases between them. Germline V gene sequence: CDR1 SGHDT, CDR2 YYEEEE. The CDR3 has 14 amino acids. For the CDR3, the DNA is TGTGCCAGCAGCTTGAGGCAGGGGTCCTACGAGCAGTACTTC. Translated: CASSLRQGSYEQYF.

The chain employs TRBV6-1 and TRBJ1-6; D ambiguous. Per germline, CDR1 MNHNS and CDR2 SASEGT. V lost 2 bases and J lost 7, with 15 bases in between. The CDR3 extends over 16 amino acids. As DNA, the CDR3 is TGTGCCAGCAGTGAACCTCCTATGGGCAGCAATTCACCCCTCCACTTT. It yields the protein CASSEPPMGSNSPLHF.

This clone showed up just once. The chain is built from TRBV29-1 and TRBJ2-5; 7 positions match TRBD2. Trimming at V came to 7 bases and at J to 2 bases, leaving 7 bases not matched to a gene. CDR1 SQVTM and CDR2 ANQGSEA come from the germline V gene. This CDR3 is built from 13 residues. The chain's CDR3 is CSAKLAAQETQYF. CDR3 DNA: TGCAGCGCAAAGCTAGCGGCACAAGAGACCCAGTACTTC.

The chain is built from TRBV7-2 and TRBJ1-2; no clear D. Germline CDR1 is SGHTA and CDR2 is FQGNSA. There are 14 residues in the CDR3. The ends were cut back, 1 base at V and 4 bases at J, with 10 bases in the middle. The DNA for the CDR3 is TGTGCCAGCAGCTTAGGGAAGGGAGTCTATGGCTACACCTTC. It translates to CASSLGKGVYGYTF. Complete variable domain (other parts from reference TRBV7-2 and TRBJ1-2): GAGVSQSPSNKVTEKGKDVELRCDPISGHTALYWYRQSLGQGLEFLIYFQGNSAPDKSGLPSDRFSAERTGGSVSTLTIQRTQQEDSAVYLCASSLGKGVYGYTFGSGTRLTVV.

The chain employs TRBV11-2 and TRBJ1-5; TRBD1 might be the D (5 bases). Germline V gene data show CDR1 as SGHAT and CDR2 as FQNNGV. This CDR3 is 13 amino acids long. V was trimmed by 5 bases and J by 7 bases, leaving 12 bases between them. CDR3 in amino acids: CASSPHQGQPQHF. The CDR3 bases are TGTGCCAGCAGCCCCCATCAGGGACAGCCCCAGCATTTT.

V usage is TRBV6-6 and J usage is TRBJ2-4; 13 bases are shared with TRBD2. V was pared by 5 bases and J by 10 bases, with 5 bases of the junction left unmatched. The germline CDR1 and CDR2 sequences are MNHNY and SVGAGI (reference sequence). The CDR3 is 14 amino acids. The CDR3 sequence: CASSPMTSGGIQYF. Written as DNA, the CDR3 is TGTGCCAGCAGTCCCATGACTAGCGGGGGGATTCAGTACTTC.

The DNA of the CDR3 is TGTGCCAGCAGTGAAGGGGCAGTGGTGGCTGGGAGCACCATATATTTT. This encodes CASSEGAVVAGSTIYF. The V gene is TRBV6-1, the J gene TRBJ1-3; D ambiguous. The CDR3 is 16 amino acids. V shed 1 base and J shed 9 bases, with 19 bases lying between them. Germline-derived CDR1 and CDR2 are MNHNS and SASEGT.

The V and J genes are TRBV7-8 and TRBJ2-1, with D possibly TRBD2 on 6 matching bases. From germline, CDR1 is SGHVS and CDR2 FQNEAQ. This CDR3 has 13 amino acids. V lost 1 base and J lost 9, with 10 bases in between. The CDR3 DNA is TGTGCCAGCAGCTTAGAAGTCGGGAGTGAGCAGTTCTTC. Translation gives CASSLEVGSEQFF.

V and J are TRBV28 and TRBJ2-1; the D gene is possibly TRBD2 (6 bases). V lost 7 bases, J lost 6 bases, and 19 bases lay in between. Germline V gene data show CDR1 as MDHEN and CDR2 as SYDVKM. The CDR3 contains 15 residues. The CDR3 sequence is CASIPGGTDINEQFF. The CDR3 DNA reads as TGTGCCAGCATCCCTGGAGGGACCGACATCAATGAGCAGTTCTTC.

The chain carries TRBV7-3 and TRBJ2-6; 9 bases align to TRBD1. Germline lookup yields CDR1 SGHTA and CDR2 FQGTGA. The CDR3 totals 17 residues. The ends lost 5 bases at V and 0 bases at J; junction bases unmatched: 5. CDR3 sequence: CASSQQGATSGANVLTF. CDR3 in DNA: TGTGCCAGCAGCCAACAGGGGGCGACCTCTGGGGCCAACGTCCTGACTTTC.

This rearrangement joins TRBV4-1 to TRBJ2-1; 7 bases align to TRBD2. CDR1 MGHRA and CDR2 YSYEKL come from the germline V gene. J lost 8 bases, V lost 0 bases, and 4 bases had no gene match. The CDR3 spans 14 residues. The CDR3: CASSQEGRGDEQFF. DNA for the CDR3: TGCGCCAGCAGCCAAGAAGGTCGGGGGGATGAGCAGTTCTTC.

The chain joins TRBV28 to TRBJ1-2; D gene uncertain. Trimming pared 4 bases from V and 2 bases from J, leaving 11 bases between. From germline, CDR1 is MDHEN and CDR2 SYDVKM. The CDR3 contains 14 residues. CDR3 region: CASSSGGQNYGYTF. The DNA of the CDR3 is TGTGCCAGCAGTTCCGGCGGGCAGAACTATGGCTACACCTTC.

The V and J genes are TRBV9 and TRBJ1-1, with D hard to call. V was pared by 4 bases and J by 0 bases, with 13 bases between. CDR1 SGDLS and CDR2 YYNGEE come from the germline V gene. The CDR3 is made up of 15 amino acids. The CDR3 protein is CASSPLEGLNTEAFF. CDR3 DNA: TGTGCCAGCAGCCCCCTGGAGGGATTGAACACTGAAGCTTTCTTT.

The rearrangement uses TRBV29-1 and TRBJ2-1, with 7 bases matching TRBD1. The CDR3 is made up of 12 amino acids. V lost 1 base, J lost 13 bases, and 7 bases stayed unmatched. The germline CDR1 and CDR2 sequences are SQVTM and ANQGSEA. CDR3 region: CSVEAGQGDQFF. The DNA of the CDR3 is TGCAGCGTTGAAGCCGGGCAGGGGGACCAGTTCTTC.

This chain joins TRBV6-6 and TRBJ2-1; no clear D gene. The CDR3 consists of 10 residues. The germline V and J ends were trimmed by 6 bases and 7 bases, with 4 bases remaining between them. Per the germline V gene, CDR1 is MNHNY and CDR2 is SVGAGI (reference sequence). The DNA for the CDR3 is TGTGCCAGCAGCAATAATGAGCAGTTCTTC. Its translation: CASSNNEQFF.

The gene calls are TRBV10-1 and TRBJ2-1; 9 nucleotides agree with TRBD1. The CDR3 totals 16 residues. Germline values: CDR1 WNHNN, CDR2 SYGVQD (reference sequence). The junction had 13 bases not matched to a gene; V was cut back by 6 bases and J by 7 bases. In DNA form, the CDR3 reads TGCGCCAGCAGCCCCACCGGGACAGGGAAGGTGAATGAGCAGTTCTTC. This codes for CASSPTGTGKVNEQFF.

This sequence joins TRBV6-5 and TRBJ2-1; D is possibly TRBD2 (5 bases). Trimming shortened V by 7 bases and J by 10 bases, and 14 bases separated the two germline ends. Germline values: CDR1 MNHEY, CDR2 SVGAGI. CDR3 length: 12 amino acids. CDR3 loop: CASTKESGEQFF. For the CDR3, the DNA is TGTGCCAGCACAAAAGAAAGCGGAGAGCAGTTCTTC.

The chain couples TRBV15 to TRBJ2-7; 9 bases align to TRBD1. Germline V gene lookup returns CDR1 LNHNV and CDR2 YYDKDF (reference sequence). The CDR3 has 16 residues. J gave up 6 bases and V 0 bases, and 9 bases lay outside the gene matches. CDR3 in DNA: TGTGCCACCAGCAGAGACCTCGGGACAGGGTCGGGCGAGCAGTACTTC. Its translation is CATSRDLGTGSGEQYF.

The rearrangement uses TRBV28 and TRBJ2-1, with D possibly TRBD1 on 5 matching bases. CDR1 is MDHEN, CDR2 SYDVKM, per germline. The CDR3 is made up of 15 amino acids. V was pared by 3 bases and J by 12 bases, with 21 bases between. The CDR3 DNA is TGTGCCAGCAGTTTGGCCCTGTTGACAGCCTATCTGCAGTTCTTC. Translating it yields CASSLALLTAYLQFF.

This sequence joins TRBV30 and TRBJ2-1, with TRBD2 matching over 7 bases. The CDR3 sequence is 11 residues long. The germline V gene encodes CDR1 GTSNPN and CDR2 SVGIG (reference sequence). After removal of 5 bases from V and 12 bases from J, the junction contained 7 bases not matched to a gene. In DNA, the CDR3 is TGTGCCTGGCAACCTGGCGGGAGGCAGTTCTTC. This codes for CAWQPGGRQFF. The variable domain in full, with the rest retrieved from reference TRBV30 and TRBJ2-1, is SQTIHQWPATLVQPVGSPLSLECTVEGTSNPNLYWYRQAAGRGLQLLFYSVGIGQISSEVPQNLSASRPQDRQFILSSKKLLLSDSGFYLCAWQPGGRQFFGPGTRLTVL.